This is a list of T cell receptor beta chains from one sample in a study of beta chain features in type 1 diabetes. The protocol was immunoSEQ multiplex PCR, while the TCRdb copy is restricted to in-frame clones and leaves out a portion. The sample records roughly 340,000 clones, roughly 12% being singletons. The sample comprised naive CD4+ T cells from blood. These receptor sequences come from a woman younger than 30 with type 1 diabetes. Both conserved end residues are part of each CDR3. Fields, in order: V gene, D gene, clone size, J gene, CDR3 DNA, CDR3 protein. D genes are given only for firm matches. Not all rows give a size; the values are once, few, many and, for expanded clones, a class.

TRBV19	NA	few	TRBJ1-1	TGTGCCAGTACTAATAGAGGGACGGGAGACACTGAAGCTTTCTTT	CASTNRGTGDTEAFF
TRBV7-2	NA	few	TRBJ2-4	TGTGCCAGCAGCTTACCAGGAAACATTCAGTACTTC	CASSLPGNIQYF
TRBV7-2	NA	few	TRBJ2-5	TGTGCCAGCAGCTTAGTCGCGGTTGCGGAGACCCAGTACTTC	CASSLVAVAETQYF
TRBV7-2	TRBD1	NA	TRBJ2-2	TGTGCCAGCAGCTTAGCTGGACAGGGGGCGAACACCGGGGAGCTGTTTTTT	CASSLAGQGANTGELFF
TRBV7-9	TRBD2	few	TRBJ2-5	TGTGCCAGCAACAACCCGGGACTAGCGATCGAGCTCGGGGAGACCCAGTACTTC	CASNNPGLAIELGETQYF
TRBV11-2	TRBD2	NA	TRBJ2-5	TGTGCCAGCAGCCGACTAGCGGGAGGCTCGGAGACCCAGTACTTC	CASSRLAGGSETQYF
TRBV7-3	TRBD1	many	TRBJ2-7	TGTGCCAGCTCGGGACAGGACTACGAGCAGTACTTC	CASSGQDYEQYF
TRBV9	NA	few	TRBJ2-7	TGTGCCAGCAGCGTAGGGACAGTCGAAGAGCAGTACTTC	CASSVGTVEEQYF
TRBV18	NA	NA	TRBJ2-5	TGTGCCAGCTCACCACCGTCCGGGGTAGGAGAGACCCAGTACTTC	CASSPPSGVGETQYF
TRBV7-2	NA	NA	TRBJ2-4	TGTGCCAGCAGCTTAGACCGACTAGGAACCAAAAACATTCAGTACTTC	CASSLDRLGTKNIQYF
TRBV18	NA	few	TRBJ1-2	TGTGCCAGCTCACCGGGAGGGTTTAACTATGGCTACACCTTC	CASSPGGFNYGYTF
TRBV20-1	NA	few	TRBJ2-2	TGCAGTGCTAGAGCGACCGGGGAGCTGTTTTTT	CSARATGELFF
TRBV6-1	TRBD2	NA	TRBJ2-3	TGTGCCAGCAGTGGACGACTAGCGGGAGGACGAGATACGCAGTATTTT	CASSGRLAGGRDTQYF
TRBV25-1	TRBD1	NA	TRBJ1-2	TGTGCCAGCACCGGGACAGGCGAATATGGCTACACCTTC	CASTGTGEYGYTF
TRBV29-1	NA	many	TRBJ2-5	TGCAGCGTTCCGACAGGCGAGCTGGCCCAGTACTTC	CSVPTGELAQYF
TRBV7-2	TRBD2	NA	TRBJ2-1	TGTGCCAGCAGCCCCCTCTTACTAGCGGGTATGAATGAGCAGTTCTTC	CASSPLLLAGMNEQFF
TRBV18	NA	NA	TRBJ1-2	TGTGCCAGCTCACAAGACCGACAGTTGGATTATGGCTACACCTTC	CASSQDRQLDYGYTF
TRBV7-9	TRBD2	NA	TRBJ2-1	TGTGCCAGCAGCTTAACGGCGGGAGGGTACAATGAGCAGTTCTTC	CASSLTAGGYNEQFF
TRBV19	TRBD2	NA	TRBJ2-3	TGTGCCAGTAGAACTAGCGGTAGCACAGATACGCAGTATTTT	CASRTSGSTDTQYF
TRBV10-3	NA	NA	TRBJ2-1	TGTGCCATCAGTGAGTCGAGCCAGGGTAGGTCCTACAATGAGCAGTTCTTC	CAISESSQGRSYNEQFF
TRBV29-1	NA	few	TRBJ1-1	TGCAGCGCTGAGACAGGCCTTTTAACTGAAGCTTTCTTT	CSAETGLLTEAFF
TRBV5-1	TRBD2	NA	TRBJ2-1	TGCGCCAGCAGCCAAACAGCGGGAGGATTATACAATGAGCAGTTCTTC	CASSQTAGGLYNEQFF
TRBV11-2	NA	few	TRBJ2-7	TGTGCCAGCAGCTTAGCCAATTTAGCGGAGTACTACGAGCAGTACTTC	CASSLANLAEYYEQYF
TRBV5-1	NA	NA	TRBJ2-2	TGCGCCAGCAGCCCCATAGCCGGGGAGCTGTTTTTT	CASSPIAGELFF
TRBV5-1	TRBD1	NA	TRBJ2-3	TGCGCCAGCAGCCTACCGGGACAGCTCACAGATACGCAGTATTTT	CASSLPGQLTDTQYF
TRBV28	NA	few	TRBJ1-3	TGTGCCAGCAGTTTAGTACAGGCTGGAAACACCATATATTTT	CASSLVQAGNTIYF
TRBV27	NA	few	TRBJ2-5	TGTGCCAGCATTACAGATCCTACTCAAGAGACCCAGTACTTC	CASITDPTQETQYF
TRBV4-3	TRBD1	NA	TRBJ2-3	TGCGCCAGCAGCCCCCTAGGGGGCCCATCAGATACGCAGTATTTT	CASSPLGGPSDTQYF
TRBV30	TRBD1	few	TRBJ1-5	TGTGCCTGGACCCCCACAGGGGGTCAGCCCCAGCATTTT	CAWTPTGGQPQHF
TRBV7-9	TRBD1	few	TRBJ2-1	TGTGCCAGCAGCCCGGGACAGGGGCCTTTACAAGGGGGTTACAATGAGCAGTTCTTC	CASSPGQGPLQGGYNEQFF
TRBV27	TRBD2	NA	TRBJ2-4	TGTGCCAGCACCCCAGACGAGACTAGCGGGACGAAGTCCAAAAACATTCAGTACTTC	CASTPDETSGTKSKNIQYF
TRBV5-1	TRBD1	few	TRBJ2-1	TGCGCCAGCAGCCCTACCTGGGACAGGGGGCGGCATGAGCAGTTCTTC	CASSPTWDRGRHEQFF
TRBV6-6	NA	NA	TRBJ1-1	TGTGCCAGCCAACCTCCCTATCCTGAAGCTTTCTTT	CASQPPYPEAFF
TRBV27	NA	few	TRBJ1-2	TGTGCCAGCACTCGCGGGGTGGGTCTTGGTGGCTACACCTTC	CASTRGVGLGGYTF
TRBV11-2	NA	NA	TRBJ2-2	TGTGCCAGCAGCTCTCGCCCCGGACAGAGCGGGGAGCTGTTTTTT	CASSSRPGQSGELFF
TRBV4-3	NA	few	TRBJ1-1	TGCGCCAGCAGCCTGGAGGGACGGACTAACACTGAAGCTTTCTTT	CASSLEGRTNTEAFF
TRBV18	NA	NA	TRBJ1-4	TGTGCCAGCTCACCCCGTGACAAGACAGGAACTAATGAAAAACTGTTTTTT	CASSPRDKTGTNEKLFF
TRBV5-1	NA	few	TRBJ2-1	TGCGCCAGCGGGTCGGGTTACTCCTACAATGAGCAGTTCTTC	CASGSGYSYNEQFF
TRBV5-1	NA	NA	TRBJ2-1	TGCGCCAGCAGACTAGCCAGCTACAATGAGCAGTTCTTC	CASRLASYNEQFF
TRBV5-1	TRBD1	few	TRBJ2-1	TGCGCCAGCAGCTTATCGACGTCCCAGGGGGATGAGCAGTTCTTC	CASSLSTSQGDEQFF
TRBV5-1	NA	few	TRBJ2-7	TGCGCCAGCAGCTTGACACAGGGATATGTAGACGAGCAGTACTTC	CASSLTQGYVDEQYF
TRBV6-4	TRBD2	NA	TRBJ2-1	TGTGCCAGCATCGGGACTAGCGGATACGCCTCCTACAATGAGCAGTTCTTC	CASIGTSGYASYNEQFF
TRBV4-1	TRBD1	NA	TRBJ1-4	TGCGCCAGCAGCCTTGCGTACACAGGGGGTAATGAAAAACTGTTTTTT	CASSLAYTGGNEKLFF
TRBV4-3	NA	few	TRBJ1-3	TGCGCCAGCAGCCAAGAAGAGGGAAACACCATATATTTT	CASSQEEGNTIYF
TRBV27	TRBD2	NA	TRBJ2-7	TGTGCCAGCGGTCGAACCGGGACTAGCGGATACGAGCAGTACTTC	CASGRTGTSGYEQYF